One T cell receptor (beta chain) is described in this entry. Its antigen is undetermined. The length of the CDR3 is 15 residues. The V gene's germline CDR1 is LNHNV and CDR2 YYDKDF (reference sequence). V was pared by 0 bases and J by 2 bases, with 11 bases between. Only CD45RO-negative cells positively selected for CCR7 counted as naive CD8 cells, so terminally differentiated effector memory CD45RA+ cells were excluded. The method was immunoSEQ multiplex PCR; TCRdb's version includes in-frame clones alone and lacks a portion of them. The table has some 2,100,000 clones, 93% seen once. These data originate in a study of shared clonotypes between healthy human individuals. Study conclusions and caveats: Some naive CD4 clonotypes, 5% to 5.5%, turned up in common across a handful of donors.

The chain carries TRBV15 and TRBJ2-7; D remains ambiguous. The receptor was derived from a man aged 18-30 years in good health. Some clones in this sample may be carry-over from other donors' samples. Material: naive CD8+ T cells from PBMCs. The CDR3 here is CATSRDRRNPYEQYF. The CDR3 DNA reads TGTGCCACCAGCAGAGATCGCCGTAACCCCTACGAGCAGTACTTC.